Detailed here is one TCR beta chain. No cognate antigen has been identified for it. The input lacks base qualities; no much larger clone sits a single base away. Each donor gave one peripheral blood draw, around 0.12 L on average, collected into heparinised tubes. Using a panel that included CD45RO, CCR7, CD25, CD127, CD95 and CD27, naive, central memory, regulatory and stem cell-like memory CD4+ T cells were sorted on a BD FACSAria II. Every sorted population had a purity above 98%. PBMCs were isolated right away by Lymphoprep density gradient centrifugation and were stained directly, without culture. To minimize batch effects, samples were stained and sorted in pairs, one healthy donor with one patient per experiment. The sample comes from a study of beta chain features in type 1 diabetes (dated by TCRdb to 2016 to 2019). Context from the whole study: Mean age, gender distribution, total cell number and subset yield did not differ between patients and healthy donors. Across all samples, approximately 98,000,000 sorted cells were examined, and cell number per subset correlated strongly with RNA yield. The study compared TCRB repertoires of sorted circulating CD4+ T cell subsets between recently diagnosed type 1 diabetes patients and matched healthy donors. Whereas all 30 or so donors provided naive and central memory subsets, regulatory and stem cell-like memory subsets were isolated from just 8 patients and roughly 8 healthy donors.

All of the isolated RNA was reverse transcribed with the High Capacity cDNA Reverse Transcription Kit, so expressed TCRB transcripts were sequenced. Deep immunoSEQ sequencing was performed on naive, central memory and regulatory T cell samples, with an average of roughly 3.6 million total reads per sample. Sorted cells were lysed in RLT buffer, and RNA was extracted using DNase-treated RNeasy Micro or Mini kits according to cell number. To prevent cross-contamination, each cell subset was processed individually, whereas patient and healthy donor samples were processed jointly. Using the immunoSEQ multiplex PCR, TCRB sequences were amplified from cDNA into 87-bp fragments spanning the CDR3 region. Sequencing of the amplicons was performed on the Illumina HiSeq platform. As for the authors' bioinformatics: PCR bias was corrected computationally using synthetic template baselines, and reads within Hamming distance 2 were collapsed, with unmergeable singletons discarded. Reads were aligned to IMGT to assign V, D and J genes, CDR3 length, and insertions or deletions at six rearrangement sites. Within each subset, clonotype counts were normalized to the number of sorted cells before true diversity and Gini coefficients were calculated with the tcR R package. The overlap coefficient, calculated on TCRB nucleotide sequences, was used to quantify repertoire sharing. As a proxy for the pre-selection repertoire, out-of-frame TCRB sequences from naive cells were analyzed. The immuneACCESS repertoire file appears here via TCRdb, limited to in-frame rearrangements. These files lack a portion of the clones; in checked studies, under half of the deficit traces to unresolved V genes, and the cause of the others is not known. For V, J and clone size, that table is used; D and trimming come from the DNA. The sample includes about 270,000 clones, with roughly 15% observed a single time. Jointly, the top ten make up around 0.025% of the sample.

From its cysteine to its phenylalanine, the CDR3 spans 14 amino acids. The DNA shown is the 42-base CDR3, in frame from base 1. Per the germline V gene, SGDLS is the CDR1 and YYNGEE is the CDR2. The junction shows trimming of 3 bases on V and 2 bases on J, and the gene matches do not reach 2 bases of it. The paper's findings and limits, for the study overall: In all four CD4+ subsets, TCRB CDR3 length was moderately but significantly shorter in type 1 diabetes patients. Because cDNA was sequenced instead of genomic DNA, highly expressing activated cells could be over-represented, though the groups showed no difference in activation or CD3 levels. At VDJ recombination sites, type 1 diabetes patients had fewer insertions and more deleted nucleotides, which implies abnormalities in thymic rearrangement. Shorter templates might have been favored by PCR, but patient and control samples were amplified and corrected together, so both groups would have been affected equally by any skew. HLA sub-analyses involved small numbers of individuals, so any influence of HLA type on TCRB rearrangement remained unresolved. The naive, central memory and regulatory TCRB repertoires appeared to resemble one another more closely among patients than among healthy donors.

Sequences were obtained from naive CD4+ T cells from blood. According to the study, the label for this sample's cell subset or site signals: true naive CD4+ T cells. The V and J genes are TRBV9 and TRBJ1-5; TRBD1 aligns with 7 central bases. This TCR was recovered from a woman in her 40s in good health. The base sequence is TGTGCCAGCAGCGGGGGACAGCGCAATCAGCCCCAGCATTTT. This yields the protein CASSGGQRNQPQHF.